Each of the 25 T cell receptor beta chains below was sequenced from the same sample in a study of blood T cell repertoires in COVID-19. The protocol was immunoSEQ multiplex PCR, while the TCRdb copy is restricted to in-frame clones and leaves out a portion. The sample has under 400,000 clones, more than 70% seen once. The sample consisted of peripheral blood. The receptors were sampled from a woman aged 25 to 45 with COVID-19, enrolled during active disease.

The DNA of the CDR3 is TGTGCCAGCAGCGCGACATCGAATCAGCCCCAGCATTTT. This encodes CASSATSNQPQHF. The chain combines TRBV25-1 with TRBJ1-5; D is uncertain. Trimming removed 6 bases from V and 4 bases from J, with 10 bases in between. CDR3 length: 13 amino acids. CDR1 is MGHDK and CDR2 is SYGVNS in the germline V gene.

The gene calls are TRBV28 and TRBJ1-6; D is undetermined. Looked up from germline, CDR1 is MDHEN and CDR2 is SYDVKM. The CDR3 consists of 17 residues. Trimming removed 7 bases from V and 2 bases from J, with 18 bases in between. This CDR3 reads CASTPVEEAAYNSPLHF. DNA of the CDR3: TGTGCCAGCACCCCGGTAGAGGAGGCAGCCTATAATTCACCCCTCCACTTT.

The chain links TRBV30 to TRBJ1-2; D unclear. The germline V gene has CDR1 GTSNPN and CDR2 SVGIG (reference sequence). The CDR3 loop spans 11 amino acids. CDR3 amino acids: CRVDSGRGYTF. As DNA, the CDR3 is TGTCGAGTCGATTCAGGTCGCGGCTACACCTTC.

The V and J genes are TRBV6-6 and TRBJ2-7; D not certain. With 8 bases removed from V and 0 bases from J, the gap between germline ends came to 5 bases. Germline CDR1 and CDR2: MNHNY and SVGAGI (reference sequence). This CDR3 is 11 amino acids long. The CDR3 DNA follows: TGTGCCAGCGCGAGCTCCTACGAGCAGTACGTC. Translated, it gives CASASSYEQYV.

This chain connects TRBV10-2 to TRBJ2-3, with D hard to call. Germline V lookup: CDR1 WSHSY, CDR2 SAAADI. V lost 4 bases and J lost 0, with 8 bases in between. This CDR3 region has 14 residues. The CDR3: CASSGSTSTDTQYF. The DNA of the CDR3 is TGCGCCAGCAGTGGGTCTACTAGCACAGATACGCAGTATTTT.

This clone was observed a handful of times. This chain connects TRBV19 to TRBJ1-2, with D possibly matching TRBD1 (6 bases). The CDR3 extends over 15 amino acids. V was pared by 7 bases and J by 4 bases, with 19 bases between. CDR1 and CDR2 from the germline V gene are LNHDA and SQIVND (reference sequence). The CDR3 nucleotides are TGTGCCAGTACCCCCCTGGACAGAACCGTCTATGGCTACACCTTC. This sequence encodes CASTPLDRTVYGYTF.

The sample holds one count of this clone. The V gene is TRBV11-2, the J gene TRBJ1-1; 8 bases align to TRBD1. The germline CDR1 and CDR2 sequences are SGHAT and FQNNGV. V shed 2 bases, J shed 8 bases, and the junction held 7 bases outside the gene matches. This CDR3 contains 14 residues. The DNA for the CDR3 is TGTGCCAGCAGCTTAACCGACAGGGGCCACGAAGCTTTCTTT. Translating it yields CASSLTDRGHEAFF.

This rearrangement joins TRBV24-1 to TRBJ1-1; the D gene is possibly TRBD1 (5 bases). V lost 10 bases and J lost 4, with 15 bases in between. Per the germline V gene, CDR1 is KGHDR and CDR2 is SFDVKD. This CDR3 contains 13 residues. CDR3 in amino acids: CATSMSGVTEAFF. In DNA, the CDR3 is TGTGCCACTTCGATGTCGGGGGTCACTGAAGCTTTCTTT.

The J gene is TRBJ2-1, the V gene TRBV19; D uncertain. This CDR3 has 11 amino acids. V dropped 5 bases and J dropped 7 bases, with 6 bases sitting between them. In germline, CDR1 is LNHDA, CDR2 SQIVND (reference sequence). In DNA, the CDR3 is TGTGCCAGTAGTGCAGGTAATGAGCAGTTCTTC. This codes for CASSAGNEQFF.

This clone was recorded a few times. This chain joins TRBV21-1 and TRBJ2-5; TRBD2 was called by the table and not checked on the DNA. TRBV21-1 is an annotated pseudogene. This CDR3 spans 14 amino acids. In DNA form, the CDR3 reads TGTGCCTATCGTTGGGGAGGGTTGAAAGAGACCCAGTACTTC. Its translation: CAYRWGGLKETQYF.

As to this clone: The sample carries other DNA sequences with the same CDR3. For the CDR3, the DNA is TGTGCCAGTAGTAGGGACAGGGGAAACACTGAAGCTTTCTTT. This gives the protein CASSRDRGNTEAFF. This chain connects TRBV19 to TRBJ1-1, with TRBD1 identical over 10 bases. CDR3 length equals 14 residues. Germline V gene data show CDR1 as LNHDA and CDR2 as SQIVND (reference sequence). V shed 4 bases, J shed 2 bases, and the junction held 1 base outside the gene matches.

The genes are TRBV27 and TRBJ2-2; D remains ambiguous. Per germline, CDR1 MNHEY and CDR2 SMNVEV (reference sequence). Trimming shortened V by 5 bases and J by 7 bases, and 8 bases separated the two germline ends. The CDR3 contains 12 residues. CDR3 region: CASSAFLGELFF. Here the CDR3 DNA reads TGTGCCAGCAGTGCGTTTCTCGGGGAGCTGTTTTTT.

This clone turned up a few times. V usage is TRBV9 and J usage is TRBJ2-2; TRBD2 matches 8 bases. The CDR3 is 16 residues long. After removal of 0 bases from V and 4 bases from J, the junction contained 5 bases not matched to a gene. The germline V gene has CDR1 SGDLS and CDR2 YYNGEE. CDR3 protein: CASSVGSGGSTGELFF. CDR3 coding DNA: TGTGCCAGCAGCGTAGGGAGCGGGGGCTCCACCGGGGAGCTGTTTTTT.

This clone was seen a single time. The rearrangement links TRBV11-3 to TRBJ2-2; D is undetermined. Germline lookup yields CDR1 SGHNT and CDR2 YENEEA. CDR3 size: 14 residues. V was shortened by 3 bases and J by 4 bases, with 9 bases between the two germline ends. CDR3 amino acids: CASSFVSGTGELFF. CDR3 coding DNA: TGTGCCAGCAGCTTTGTGTCCGGCACCGGGGAGCTGTTTTTT.

This clone was observed once. This CDR3 reads CASSAGTYNEQFF. DNA for the CDR3: TGTGCCAGCAGCGCAGGAACCTACAATGAGCAGTTCTTC. The chain links TRBV7-9 to TRBJ2-1, with no clear D. The germline CDR1 and CDR2 sequences are SEHNR and FQNEAQ (reference sequence). V gave up 5 bases and J gave up 2 bases, with 7 bases separating them. The CDR3 loop spans 13 amino acids.

V gene TRBV2 combines with J gene TRBJ1-5; D is unclear. Germline V gives CDR1 SNHLY, CDR2 FYNNEI. Trimming pared 6 bases from V and 6 bases from J, leaving 9 bases between. The CDR3 has 12 residues. CDR3 in amino acids: CASSRESQPQHF. For the CDR3, the DNA is TGTGCCAGCAGCCGCGAGAGTCAGCCCCAGCATTTT.

In DNA, the CDR3 is TGCGCCAGCAGCCAAGGGTCGGACAGACTTAATTCACCCCTCCACTTT. As protein: CASSQGSDRLNSPLHF. The chain is built from TRBV4-1 and TRBJ1-6; D possibly corresponds to TRBD1 (6 bases). The CDR3 length is 16 residues. Germline CDR1 is MGHRA and CDR2 is YSYEKL. Trimming cost V 1 base and J 6 bases, with 13 bases left between them.

V gene TRBV20-1 combines with J gene TRBJ1-5; D call uncertain. V was shortened by 3 bases and J by 0 bases, with 9 bases between the two germline ends. Germline lookup yields CDR1 DFQATT and CDR2 SNEGSKA (reference sequence). CDR3 length equals 14 residues. The chain's CDR3 is CSASDTNSNQPQHF. The CDR3 bases are TGCAGTGCTAGTGACACAAATAGCAATCAGCCCCAGCATTTT.

V gene TRBV7-2 combines with J gene TRBJ2-1; 7 nucleotides agree with TRBD2. CDR3 length: 15 residues. Germline V gene lookup returns CDR1 SGHTA and CDR2 FQGNSA. The junction had 12 bases not matched to a gene; V was cut back by 5 bases and J by 8 bases. Written as DNA, the CDR3 is TGTGCCAGCAGCCGCCCCGAAGCGGGGTGGGATGAGCAGTTCTTC. Amino acid sequence: CASSRPEAGWDEQFF.

CDR3 nucleotide sequence: TGTGCCAGCAGCGGGAGCGGAACTAGCACAGATACGCAGTATTTT. This gives the protein CASSGSGTSTDTQYF. The chain employs TRBV7-3 and TRBJ2-3; tentatively, D is TRBD2 (5 bases). V was shortened by 5 bases and J by 0 bases, with 12 bases between the two germline ends. This CDR3 has 15 residues. Per germline, CDR1 SGHTA and CDR2 FQGTGA.

This clone was recorded only once. The chain combines TRBV27 with TRBJ2-3, with TRBD2 matching over 8 bases. Germline trimming cut 6 bases from V and 3 bases from J; bases unmatched to any gene: 29. This CDR3 is 22 amino acids long. CDR1 and CDR2 (germline): MNHEY, SMNVEV (reference sequence). In nucleotides, the CDR3 is TGTGCCAGCAGATGGGGGCAGAGTATAAGTTTTCCGACCGGGGGGGAGACAGATACGCAGTATTTT. Amino acids: CASRWGQSISFPTGGETDTQYF.

The V and J genes are TRBV7-9 and TRBJ2-2, with TRBD2 matching over 7 bases. The CDR3 is made up of 16 amino acids. V lost 4 bases, J lost 3 bases, and 8 bases stayed unmatched. Germline loops: CDR1 SEHNR, CDR2 FQNEAQ (reference sequence). Here the CDR3 reads CASSSPPRGDTGELFF. The CDR3 DNA sequence: TGTGCCAGCAGCTCCCCCCCCCGGGGGGACACCGGGGAGCTGTTTTTT.

The rearrangement links TRBV20-1 to TRBJ1-2, with no clear D. The germline gives CDR1 DFQATT, CDR2 SNEGSKA (reference sequence). Trimming took off 1 base at V and 8 bases at J, with 8 bases between the two ends. CDR3 length: 11 residues. The CDR3: CSARGGGGYTF. CDR3 DNA: TGCAGTGCTAGAGGAGGAGGAGGCTACACCTTC.

The chain carries TRBV18 and TRBJ2-2; the D is unclear. The V end lost 3 bases, the J end lost 4 bases, and 18 bases lay between the germline ends. Germline-derived CDR1 and CDR2 are KGHSH and LQKENI. This CDR3 spans 17 amino acids. The CDR3 protein is CASSPRSAPRGTGELFF. Written as DNA, the CDR3 is TGTGCCAGCTCACCGCGCTCAGCGCCACGAGGCACCGGGGAGCTGTTTTTT.

This chain connects TRBV5-6 to TRBJ2-5; the match to TRBD1 covers 9 bases. Germline CDR1 and CDR2: SGHDT and YYEEEE. Unmatched junction bases numbered 11, after V lost 0 bases and J lost 5 bases. This CDR3 is 17 amino acids long. The CDR3 here is CASSLGAWTGVGETQYF. The CDR3 DNA is TGTGCCAGCAGCTTGGGGGCTTGGACAGGGGTGGGTGAGACCCAGTACTTC.